A single sample gave rise to the 20 T cell receptor beta chains below, sequenced in a study of shared clonotypes between healthy human individuals. Method: immunoSEQ multiplex PCR; TCRdb's copy keeps in-frame clones and lacks some. The data contain about 510,000 clones, over 75% of them seen just once; the ten biggest clones take up approximately 12%. Sequenced sample: PBMCs. The receptors stem from a middle-aged woman in good health. Some clones in this sample may be carry-over from other donors' samples.

This sequence joins TRBV2 and TRBJ2-1; D ambiguous. Germline V gives CDR1 SNHLY, CDR2 FYNNEI. V was pared by 7 bases and J by 8 bases, with 15 bases between. The CDR3 sequence is 13 residues long. CDR3 in DNA: TGTGCCAGCACTCCTGATCTCGGCCATGAGCAGTTCTTC. Protein product: CASTPDLGHEQFF.

The sample holds one count of this clone. The chain joins TRBV30 to TRBJ1-4; D remains ambiguous. Germline lookup yields CDR1 GTSNPN and CDR2 SVGIG (reference sequence). The CDR3 has 13 amino acids. V lost 3 bases to trimming and J lost 5 bases, with 10 bases between them. CDR3 DNA sequence: TGTGCCTGGAGCCGGTTATTAAATGAAAAACTGTTTTTT. This gives the protein CAWSRLLNEKLFF.

This sequence joins TRBV19 and TRBJ2-4; 16 bases align to TRBD2. With V trimmed by 7 bases and J by 1 base, 10 bases remained unmatched. The CDR3 totals 19 residues. Germline CDR1 reads LNHDA; CDR2 reads SQIVND (reference sequence). The chain's CDR3 is CASMGTSGRAWGAKNIQYF. CDR3 coding DNA: TGTGCCAGTATGGGGACTAGCGGGAGGGCATGGGGGGCCAAAAACATTCAGTACTTC.

This rearrangement joins TRBV9 to TRBJ2-1, with 8 bases fitting TRBD2. The germline V gene has CDR1 SGDLS and CDR2 YYNGEE. The junction had 9 bases not matched to a gene; V was cut back by 4 bases and J by 6 bases. The CDR3 spans 15 residues. The DNA for the CDR3 is TGTGCCAGCAGCCCCCAGGCGGGAGGTGGCAATGAGCAGTTCTTC. Translating it yields CASSPQAGGGNEQFF.

Notes on this clone: The same CDR3 can be traced to other DNA sequences in this sample. The rearrangement links TRBV5-1 to TRBJ1-1; TRBD1 is a possible D gene (6 bases). CDR1 is SGHRS and CDR2 is YFSETQ in the germline V gene. Trimming removed 4 bases from V and 1 base from J, with 11 bases in between. CDR3 size: 14 residues. CDR3 loop: CASSLGTRNTEAFF. Here the CDR3 DNA reads TGCGCCAGCAGCCTCGGGACAAGGAACACTGAAGCTTTCTTT.

In its sample, this clone was seen many times. Other DNA sequences in this sample translate to the same CDR3. The V gene is TRBV10-3, the J gene TRBJ2-7; D call uncertain. Trimming cost V 3 bases and J 4 bases, with 4 bases left between them. The CDR3 is made up of 11 amino acids. Germline V CDR1 and CDR2: ENHRY, SYGVKD. CDR3 loop: CAISEGYEQYF. As DNA, the CDR3 is TGTGCCATCAGTGAAGGGTACGAGCAGTACTTC.

Here the CDR3 DNA reads TGTGCCATCAGCTCCTCGGGGAGCGCTGAAGCTTTCTTT. This sequence encodes CAISSSGSAEAFF. V usage is TRBV10-3 and J usage is TRBJ1-1; no reliable D call. Trimming took off 6 bases at V and 6 bases at J, with 14 bases between the two ends. CDR1 is ENHRY, CDR2 SYGVKD, per germline. There are 13 residues in the CDR3.

V gene TRBV29-1 combines with J gene TRBJ2-7; D unclear. The CDR3 covers 14 residues. Deletions cut 4 bases from V and 0 bases from J, with 13 bases between. Germline values: CDR1 SQVTM, CDR2 ANQGSEA. In DNA form, the CDR3 reads TGCAGCGTTGGTCTGGGGTTAAGCTCCTACGAGCAGTACTTC. Translation: CSVGLGLSSYEQYF.

The chain is built from TRBV5-1 and TRBJ2-2; D perhaps matches TRBD1 (5 bases). The CDR3 has 16 amino acids. Germline CDR1 is SGHRS and CDR2 is YFSETQ. Between the trimmed V and J ends, which lost 4 bases and 4 bases, there was a span of 17 bases. The CDR3 region is CASSTARVMGTGELFF. CDR3 DNA: TGCGCCAGCAGCACCGCCAGGGTGATGGGCACCGGGGAGCTGTTTTTT.

Ten or more counts support this clone. This chain connects TRBV19 to TRBJ1-2; TRBD1 agrees at 7 bases. The CDR3 length is 16 residues. Germline V gene data show CDR1 as LNHDA and CDR2 as SQIVND (reference sequence). V shed 6 bases, J shed 2 bases, and the junction held 12 bases outside the gene matches. This chain's CDR3 is CASRPVRDRDNYGYTF. The CDR3 region has the DNA TGTGCCAGTAGGCCTGTGCGGGACAGAGACAACTATGGCTACACCTTC.

This clone occurred a few times. This sequence joins TRBV5-6 and TRBJ1-3, with D perhaps TRBD1 (6 bases). V lost 4 bases to trimming and J lost 0 bases, with 11 bases between them. The CDR3 spans 15 residues. The germline V gene encodes CDR1 SGHDT and CDR2 YYEEEE. In nucleotides, the CDR3 is TGTGCCAGCAGCGGACGGGACACCTCTGGAAACACCATATATTTT. Its translation is CASSGRDTSGNTIYF.

V and J are TRBV27 and TRBJ2-7; D not resolved. The germline V and J ends were trimmed by 4 bases and 0 bases, with 22 bases remaining between them. Germline CDR1 reads MNHEY; CDR2 reads SMNVEV (reference sequence). This CDR3 region has 18 residues. The CDR3 loop reads CASSSLALGIGFSYEQYF. CDR3 nucleotides: TGTGCCAGCAGTTCCTTAGCATTGGGCATTGGGTTCTCCTACGAGCAGTACTTC.

The chain couples TRBV30 to TRBJ2-7; D is possibly TRBD1 (5 bases). CDR3 length equals 13 residues. V was pared by 2 bases and J by 4 bases, with 12 bases between. The germline V gene encodes CDR1 GTSNPN and CDR2 SVGIG (reference sequence). CDR3 region: CAWSRQGFYEQYF. CDR3 coding DNA: TGTGCCTGGAGTCGGCAGGGCTTTTACGAGCAGTACTTC.

The genes are TRBV28 and TRBJ1-1; a possible D gene is TRBD1 (6 bases). Germline loops: CDR1 MDHEN, CDR2 SYDVKM. V was shortened by 5 bases and J by 1 base, with 11 bases between the two germline ends. There are 14 residues in the CDR3. The CDR3 reads CASSPGDRNTEAFF. The CDR3, as DNA: TGTGCCAGCAGTCCAGGGGACCGGAACACTGAAGCTTTCTTT.

A word on this clone: At the DNA level, this CDR3 is encoded by other sequences in the same sample as well. CDR3 amino acids: CASSPPSGASYNEQFF. The CDR3 region has the DNA TGTGCCAGCTCACCACCGTCAGGGGCCTCCTACAATGAGCAGTTCTTC. The chain couples TRBV18 to TRBJ2-1; possibly TRBD1 for D (6 bases). Germline lookup yields CDR1 KGHSH and CDR2 LQKENI. The V and J ends lost 0 bases and 0 bases respectively, with 9 bases between them. This CDR3 is built from 16 residues. Drawing the rest from reference TRBV18 and TRBJ2-1, the complete variable domain is NAGVMQNPRHLVRRRGQEARLRCSPMKGHSHVYWYRQLPEEGLKFMVYLQKENIIDESGMPKERFSAEFPKEGPSILRIQQVVRGDSAAYFCASSPPSGASYNEQFFGPGTRLTVL.

Note on this clone: This same CDR3 is encoded by further DNA sequences in the sample. The chain links TRBV6-1 to TRBJ2-5; the D gene could be TRBD1 or TRBD2 (6 bases each). Between the trimmed V and J ends, which lost 8 bases and 1 base, there was a span of 11 bases. This CDR3 contains 13 residues. CDR1 and CDR2 from the germline V gene are MNHNS and SASEGT. CDR3 loop: CASRRGLQETQYF. CDR3 sequence (DNA): TGTGCCAGCCGCAGGGGACTCCAAGAGACCCAGTACTTC.

V usage is TRBV2 and J usage is TRBJ2-7; D is possibly TRBD2 (7 bases). Germline assignment: CDR1 SNHLY and CDR2 FYNNEI. This CDR3 is built from 14 residues. Trimming stripped 8 bases from V and 4 bases from J, with 18 bases between. This chain's CDR3 is CASSEGGVHYEQYF. The CDR3 region has the DNA TGTGCCAGCTCCGAGGGGGGGGTTCATTACGAGCAGTACTTC.

This clone was detected a few times. In DNA, the CDR3 is TGTGCCAGCAGTGGAGATAGCGGGACCTACAATGAGCAGTTCTTC. It codes for CASSGDSGTYNEQFF. The chain carries TRBV6-4 and TRBJ2-1; 8 bases are shared with TRBD2. With V trimmed by 4 bases and J by 2 bases, 4 bases remained unmatched. The germline CDR1 and CDR2 sequences are MRHNA and SNTAGT. This CDR3 comprises 15 residues.

J is TRBJ2-2 and V is TRBV5-1; D gene ambiguous. This CDR3 is built from 14 residues. Trimming took 0 bases from V and 4 from J, leaving 7 bases between them. In germline, CDR1 is SGHRS, CDR2 YFSETQ. CDR3 coding DNA: TGCGCCAGCAGCTTGGGGGCAAGCACCGGGGAGCTGTTTTTT. Protein: CASSLGASTGELFF.

This clone was seen repeatedly, ten times or more. This chain connects TRBV9 to TRBJ2-1; no clear D gene. V shed 0 bases and J shed 7 bases, with 11 bases lying between them. Germline V gene sequence: CDR1 SGDLS, CDR2 YYNGEE. The CDR3 contains 14 residues. For the CDR3, the DNA is TGTGCCAGCAGCGTAGGGGTCGGGTGGAATGAGCAGTTCTTC. Its translation: CASSVGVGWNEQFF. Together with reference TRBV9 and TRBJ2-1, the CDR3 gives the full variable domain: DSGVTQTPKHLITATGQRVTLRCSPRSGDLSVYWYQQSLDQGLQFLIQYYNGEERAKGNILERFSAQQFPDLHSELNLSSLELGDSALYFCASSVGVGWNEQFFGPGTRLTVL.